The sequence of this T cell receptor (beta chain) was determined in a study of early T cells in non-severe SARS-CoV-2 infection. Study-wide background: It was bulk RNA from unsorted whole blood that was sequenced, and the chains were unpaired.

This clonotype has a handful of counts. One entry per CDR3 protein, called by TCRdb with MiXCR from the 5' RACE reads. The sample gives around 35,000 distinct CDR3 sequences, around 6.3% of which show up once; 5.5% to 6% is in the top ten. The CDR3 covers 14 residues. The V segment lost 4 bases and the J segment 3 bases; nucleotides outside the gene matches: 5. CDR1 is SGHAT and CDR2 is FQNNGV in the germline V gene. The genes are TRBV11-2 and TRBJ2-7; 8 bases fit TRBD1. Specimen: whole blood. This TCR came from an adult who was a healthcare worker with PCR-confirmed SARS-CoV-2 infection or an uninfected control (not recorded which). Here the CDR3 reads CASSSTGANYEQYF. The DNA of the CDR3 is TGTGCCAGCAGCTCGACAGGGGCCAACTACGAGCAGTACTTC.